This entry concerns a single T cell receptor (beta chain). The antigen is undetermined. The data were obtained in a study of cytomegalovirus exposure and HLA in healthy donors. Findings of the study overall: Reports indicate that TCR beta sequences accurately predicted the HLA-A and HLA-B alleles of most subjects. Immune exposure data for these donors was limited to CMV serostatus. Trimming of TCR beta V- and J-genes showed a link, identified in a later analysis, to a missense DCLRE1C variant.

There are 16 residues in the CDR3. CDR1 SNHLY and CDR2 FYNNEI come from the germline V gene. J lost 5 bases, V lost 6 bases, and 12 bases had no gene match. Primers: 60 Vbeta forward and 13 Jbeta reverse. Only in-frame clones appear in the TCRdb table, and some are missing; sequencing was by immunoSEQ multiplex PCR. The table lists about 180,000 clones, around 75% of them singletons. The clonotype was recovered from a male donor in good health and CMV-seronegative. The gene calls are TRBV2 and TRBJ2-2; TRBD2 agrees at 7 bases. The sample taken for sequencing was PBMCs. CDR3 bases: TGTGCCAGCAGCACCCTTGGACTAGTTAAAACCGGGGAGCTGTTTTTT. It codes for CASSTLGLVKTGELFF.